The next 8 T cell receptor beta chains were all read from a single sample in a study of blood T cell repertoires in COVID-19 (dated by TCRdb to 2020 to 2021). Library preparation employed the immunoSEQ multiplex PCR assay. TCRdb carries this immuneACCESS record with in-frame sequences only. Its versions omit some clonotypes, under half of them owing to an unresolved V gene in the studies checked, with the rest unexplained. In all, the sample holds around 260,000 clones, and more than 70% of those were seen once. The ten top clones hold less than 3% of the sample. Material: peripheral blood. These TCRs come from a woman between 45 and 65 years old with acute or convalescent COVID-19.

This chain connects TRBV3-1 (or the pseudogene TRBV3-2) to TRBJ2-7; D may be TRBD1 (5 bases). Trimming removed 0 bases from V and 13 bases from J, with 13 bases in between. The CDR3 spans 12 residues. Germline assignment: CDR1 LGHDT and CDR2 YNNKEL (reference sequence). The DNA of the CDR3 is TGTGCCAGCAGCCAAGATTCCAGGGTATACTACTTC. Translated, it gives CASSQDSRVYYF.

The chain is built from TRBV5-1 and TRBJ2-1; TRBD2 matches at 8 bases. The CDR3 loop spans 16 amino acids. V trimming: 0 bases; J trimming: 2 bases; junction bases outside the gene matches: 4. Germline V gives CDR1 SGHRS, CDR2 YFSETQ. CDR3 loop: CASSLDREGAYNEQFF. In nucleotides, the CDR3 is TGCGCCAGCAGCTTGGACCGGGAGGGCGCCTACAATGAGCAGTTCTTC.

DNA for the CDR3: TGTGCCAGCAGGAGACAGGCCCTTCTTGGAAACACCATATATTTT. Translating it yields CASRRQALLGNTIYF. The V and J genes are TRBV6-5 and TRBJ1-3, with D perhaps TRBD1 (6 bases). Trimming removed 6 bases from V and 3 bases from J, with 15 bases in between. The CDR3 runs 15 residues. Germline CDR1 and CDR2: MNHEY and SVGAGI.

This clone was recorded only once. The rearrangement uses TRBV4-1 and TRBJ2-1; maybe TRBD2 (6 bases). This CDR3 is 16 amino acids long. The germline V and J ends were trimmed by 4 bases and 4 bases, with 17 bases remaining between them. Germline assignment: CDR1 MGHRA and CDR2 YSYEKL. The CDR3 DNA follows: TGCGCCAGCAGCCTAGGCCGGGACTTGCTATACAATGAGCAGTTCTTC. Its protein is CASSLGRDLLYNEQFF.

The chain combines TRBV7-9 with TRBJ1-4; 11 bases fit TRBD1. The CDR3 covers 16 residues. Per germline, CDR1 SEHNR and CDR2 FQNEAQ (reference sequence). The J segment lost 7 bases and the V segment lost 4 bases, leaving 8 bases of the junction unmatched. The CDR3 DNA follows: TGTGCCAGCAGCTACAGGTCGGACAGGGGGCCTGAAAAACTGTTTTTT. It specifies CASSYRSDRGPEKLFF.

The chain carries TRBV3-1 (or the pseudogene TRBV3-2) and TRBJ2-1; possibly TRBD2 for D (6 bases). Looked up from germline, CDR1 is LGHDT and CDR2 is YNNKEL (reference sequence). The length of the CDR3 is 12 residues. V was cut by 4 bases and J by 8 bases, with 9 bases left in between. CDR3 in amino acids: CASSPTGDEQFF. CDR3 bases: TGTGCCAGCAGCCCTACGGGGGATGAGCAGTTCTTC.

The rearrangement links TRBV28 to TRBJ1-1; 7 positions match TRBD1. This CDR3 comprises 15 residues. Unmatched junction bases numbered 7, after V lost 5 bases and J lost 1 base. Germline V gene data show CDR1 as MDHEN and CDR2 as SYDVKM. The CDR3 reads CASSLWTGENTEAFF. As DNA, the CDR3 is TGTGCCAGCAGTCTGTGGACAGGAGAGAACACTGAAGCTTTCTTT.

The chain recombines TRBV28 with TRBJ1-5; D unresolved. CDR1 and CDR2 from the germline V gene are MDHEN and SYDVKM. The V and J ends lost 2 bases and 4 bases respectively, with 6 bases between them. This CDR3 spans 13 amino acids. The CDR3 spells CASSLNRNQPQHF. As DNA, the CDR3 is TGTGCCAGCAGTTTAAACAGAAATCAGCCCCAGCATTTT.